These T cell receptor beta chains were read from a single sample in a study of metastatic and nonmetastatic thyroid tumors. MiXCR reprocessed the PCR reads for TCRdb. The repertoire holds about 32,000 clones, with 6% to 9.5% as singletons. Sequenced material: blood. Receptors were obtained from a female donor with papillary thyroid cancer or a benign thyroid nodule (not recorded which). Some clones in this sample may be carry-over from other donors' samples. The CDR3 runs from the conserved cysteine through the conserved F or W. D genes are given only for firm matches.

>15|TRBV3-1|-
CASSQGSGYSYEQYF
>16|TRBV6-5|TRBD2
CASSYEAGGQTDTQYF
>14|TRBV20-1|-
CSAPNYKKRDIQYF
>13|TRBV27|-
CASTRRGTDTQYF
>12|TRBV28|TRBD1
CASTAGQVQQYF
>14|TRBV6-1|TRBD1
CASSSTGQAYGYTF
>13|TRBV30|-
CAWSVLGFGEQYF
>13|TRBV18|-
CASSPGRGTEAFF
>15|TRBV6-2/TRBV6-3|TRBD1
CASSTPDRGAYEQYF
>13|TRBV2|-
CASSAGDLYEQYF
>13|TRBV3-1|-
CASSRSETETQYF
>14|TRBV18|-
CASSPPPGTDTQYF
>15|TRBV6-6|-
CASSYSGRKADTQYF
>19|TRBV4-1|TRBD2
CASSQERVAGVVSYNEQFF
>16|TRBV6-1|TRBD1
CASRGGQGGSNQPQHF
>13|TRBV6-1|-
CASSRTANTEAFF
>17|TRBV20-1|-
CSARGKWWGNRTGELFF
>15|TRBV19|TRBD1
CASIDQGQGTDTQYF
>15|TRBV5-1|-
CASSLFGGTQETQYF